Detailed here is one TCR beta chain. What it binds is unknown. This entry comes from a study of OX40 agonist ivuxolimab in advanced cancers. Only in-frame clones appear in the TCRdb table, and some are missing; sequencing was by immunoSEQ multiplex PCR. The data contain about 98,000 clones, 85% to 95% of them seen just once; the ten biggest clones take up about 0.3%. Overall study results and limits: Average numbers of expanded clones were greater in CD8+ T cells than in CD4+. Low clonal expansion, among the lowest seen, marked partial responders at 0.1-3.0 mg/kg.

The TCR originated in an adult with an advanced solid tumor such as melanoma, head and neck, liver or kidney cancer. This sample comprised CD4+ or CD8+ T cells sorted from blood, obtained in a trial of the OX40 agonist ivuxolimab.

CDR3 sequence reads: CAWSKGTGSYNEQFF. The CDR3 DNA sequence: TGTGCCTGGAGTAAGGGGACTGGGTCCTACAATGAGCAGTTCTTC. The chain links TRBV30 to TRBJ2-1, with a weak D call TRBD2 (6 bases). CDR1 GTSNPN and CDR2 SVGIG come from the germline V gene (reference sequence). The CDR3 covers 15 residues. Trimming left V 2 bases short and J 1 base short, with 12 bases between.